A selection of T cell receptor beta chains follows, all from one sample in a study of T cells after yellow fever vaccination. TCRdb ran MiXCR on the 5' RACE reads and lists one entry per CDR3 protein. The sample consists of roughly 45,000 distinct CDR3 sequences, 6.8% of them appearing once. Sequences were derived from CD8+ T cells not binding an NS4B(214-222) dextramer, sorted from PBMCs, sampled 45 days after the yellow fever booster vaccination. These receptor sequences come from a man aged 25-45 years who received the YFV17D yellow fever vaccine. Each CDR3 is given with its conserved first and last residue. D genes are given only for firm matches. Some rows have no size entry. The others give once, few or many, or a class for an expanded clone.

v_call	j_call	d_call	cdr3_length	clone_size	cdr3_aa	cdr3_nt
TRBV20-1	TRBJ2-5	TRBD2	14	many	CSAIKSGSRETQYF	TGCAGTGCTATAAAAAGCGGGAGCAGAGAGACCCAGTACTTC
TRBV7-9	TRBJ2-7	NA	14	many	CASSLDGGGHEQYF	TGTGCCAGCAGCTTAGATGGAGGGGGCCACGAGCAGTACTTC
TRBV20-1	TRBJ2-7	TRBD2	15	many	CSAPRGTSGRSEQYF	TGCAGTGCTCCCCGTGGGACTAGCGGGAGGAGCGAGCAGTACTTC
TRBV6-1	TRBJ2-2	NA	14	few	CASSGQTNTGELFF	TGTGCCAGCAGCGGGCAGACGAACACCGGGGAGCTGTTTTTT
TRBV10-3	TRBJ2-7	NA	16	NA	CAISDFTGGASYEQYF	TGTGCCATCAGTGATTTTACAGGCGGGGCCTCCTACGAGCAGTACTTC
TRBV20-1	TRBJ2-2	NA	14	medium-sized	CSARDGGETGELFF	TGCAGTGCTAGAGATGGCGGGGAAACCGGGGAGCTGTTTTTT
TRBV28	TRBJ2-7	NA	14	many	CASTFAGKGYEQYF	TGTGCCAGCACGTTCGCGGGCAAGGGGTACGAGCAGTACTTC
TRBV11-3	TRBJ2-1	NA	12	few	CASSQTGIEQFF	TGTGCCAGCAGCCAAACAGGGATTGAGCAGTTCTTC
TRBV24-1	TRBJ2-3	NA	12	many	CATSDSTDTQYF	TGTGCCACCAGTGATTCCACAGATACGCAGTATTTT
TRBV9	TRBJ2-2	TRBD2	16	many	CASSDPGLALLGELFF	TGTGCCAGCAGCGACCCCGGACTAGCCCTCCTGGGGGAGCTGTTTTTT
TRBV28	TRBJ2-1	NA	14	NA	CASSSTGSYNEQFF	TGTGCCAGCAGTTCGACGGGATCCTACAATGAGCAGTTCTTC
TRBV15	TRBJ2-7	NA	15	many	CATSRDRAGSYEQYF	TGTGCCACCAGCAGAGACAGAGCGGGCTCCTACGAGCAGTACTTC
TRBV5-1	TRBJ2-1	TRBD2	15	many	CASSLLAGESNEQFF	TGCGCCAGCAGCTTACTAGCGGGAGAGAGCAATGAGCAGTTCTTC
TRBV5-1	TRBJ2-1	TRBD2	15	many	CASTTAGESYNEQFF	TGCGCCAGCACGACGGCGGGAGAATCCTACAATGAGCAGTTCTTC
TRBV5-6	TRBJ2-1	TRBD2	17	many	CASSLQWREVSYNEQFF	TGTGCCAGCAGCTTGCAATGGCGGGAGGTCTCCTACAATGAGCAGTTCTTC
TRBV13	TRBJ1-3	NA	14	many	CASSLGQIGNTIYF	TGTGCCAGCAGCCTCGGACAAATTGGAAACACCATATATTTT
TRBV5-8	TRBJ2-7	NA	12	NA	CASSLSIYEQYF	TGTGCCAGCAGCTTGTCTATATACGAGCAGTACTTC
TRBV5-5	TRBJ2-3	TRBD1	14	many	CASSTGQVTDTQYF	TGTGCCAGCAGCACCGGACAGGTCACAGATACGCAGTATTTT
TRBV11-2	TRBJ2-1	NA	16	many	CASSGGDWQGLDEQFF	TGTGCCAGCAGCGGAGGAGACTGGCAGGGGTTGGATGAGCAGTTCTTC
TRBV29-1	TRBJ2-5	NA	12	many	CSVEGRAETQYF	TGCAGCGTTGAAGGCAGGGCAGAGACCCAGTACTTC
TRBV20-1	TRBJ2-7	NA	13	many	CSAGDTSAYEQYF	TGCAGTGCCGGGGACACCTCCGCCTACGAGCAGTACTTC
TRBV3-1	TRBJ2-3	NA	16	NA	CACCHRPEALTDTQYF	TGTGCCTGCTGCCATCGTCCGGAGGCCCTCACAGATACGCAGTATTTT
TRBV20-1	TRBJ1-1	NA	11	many	CSATVATEAFF	TGCAGTGCCACCGTAGCTACTGAAGCTTTCTTT
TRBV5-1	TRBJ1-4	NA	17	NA	CASSLDFAKGDNEKLFF	TGCGCCAGCAGCTTGGATTTTGCGAAGGGGGATAATGAAAAACTGTTTTTT
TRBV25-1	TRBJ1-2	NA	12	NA	CATNQGGFGYTF	TGTGCCACCAATCAAGGAGGTTTTGGCTACACCTTC
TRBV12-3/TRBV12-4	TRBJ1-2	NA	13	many	CASSTTLSYGYTF	TGTGCCAGCAGCACCACGCTCTCCTATGGCTACACCTTC
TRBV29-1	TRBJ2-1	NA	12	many	CSVETGKYEQFF	TGCAGCGTTGAAACGGGAAAGTATGAGCAGTTCTTC
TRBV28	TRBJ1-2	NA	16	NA	CASSLKITDQNYGYTF	TGTGCCAGCAGTTTGAAGATTACGGATCAAAACTATGGCTACACCTTC
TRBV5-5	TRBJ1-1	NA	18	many	CASSLVPPGYGMNTEAFF	TGTGCCAGCAGCTTGGTTCCCCCAGGGTACGGAATGAACACTGAAGCTTTCTTT
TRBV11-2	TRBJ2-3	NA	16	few	CASSPVEGAGTDTQYF	TGTGCCAGCAGCCCCGTTGAGGGCGCAGGCACAGATACGCAGTATTTT
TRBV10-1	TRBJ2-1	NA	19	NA	CASSESWDYLAENYNEQFF	TGCGCCAGCAGTGAGTCTTGGGATTACCTAGCCGAAAATTACAATGAGCAGTTCTTC
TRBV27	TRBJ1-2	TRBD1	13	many	CASRTGQPNGYTF	TGTGCCAGCAGAACGGGACAGCCTAATGGCTACACCTTC
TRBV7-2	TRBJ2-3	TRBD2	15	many	CASSPPGLEQDTQYF	TGTGCCAGCAGCCCTCCGGGACTAGAGCAAGATACGCAGTATTTT
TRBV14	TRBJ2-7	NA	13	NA	CASSRTNLGEQYF	TGTGCCAGCAGCCGGACTAATCTTGGGGAGCAGTACTTC
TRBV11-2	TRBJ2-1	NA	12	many	CASRPDSPEQFF	TGTGCCAGCAGGCCGGACTCGCCCGAGCAGTTCTTC
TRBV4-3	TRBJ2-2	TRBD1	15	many	CASSPGTGEVRELFF	TGCGCCAGCAGTCCCGGGACAGGGGAAGTGCGGGAGCTGTTTTTT
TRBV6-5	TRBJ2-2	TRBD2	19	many	CASSYSGRTSGTNTGELFF	TGTGCCAGCAGTTACTCTGGGCGGACTAGCGGAACGAACACCGGGGAGCTGTTTTTT
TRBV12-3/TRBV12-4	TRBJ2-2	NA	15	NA	CASSFIRGLAGELFF	TGTGCCAGCAGTTTTATTCGGGGGTTGGCCGGGGAGCTGTTTTTT
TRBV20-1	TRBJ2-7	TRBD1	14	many	CSARDRDSNYEQYF	TGCAGTGCTAGAGATCGGGACAGTAACTACGAGCAGTACTTC
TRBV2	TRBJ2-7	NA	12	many	CASRDTYYEQYF	TGTGCCAGCAGGGACACATACTACGAGCAGTACTTC
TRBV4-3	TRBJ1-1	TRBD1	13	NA	CASSQDGTGEAFF	TGCGCCAGCAGCCAAGACGGGACAGGCGAAGCTTTCTTT
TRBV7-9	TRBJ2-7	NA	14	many	CASSSPKDPYEQYF	TGTGCCAGCAGCTCTCCGAAGGATCCCTACGAGCAGTACTTC
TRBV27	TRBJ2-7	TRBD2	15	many	CASSPEAGSAYEQYF	TGTGCCAGCAGTCCGGAAGCGGGATCGGCCTACGAGCAGTACTTC
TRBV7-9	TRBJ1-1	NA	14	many	CASTRPGLNTEAFF	TGTGCCAGCACCCGGCCCGGCCTGAACACTGAAGCTTTCTTT
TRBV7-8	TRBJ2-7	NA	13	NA	CARGPGLLYEQYF	TGTGCCAGGGGCCCTGGGCTCCTCTACGAGCAGTACTTC